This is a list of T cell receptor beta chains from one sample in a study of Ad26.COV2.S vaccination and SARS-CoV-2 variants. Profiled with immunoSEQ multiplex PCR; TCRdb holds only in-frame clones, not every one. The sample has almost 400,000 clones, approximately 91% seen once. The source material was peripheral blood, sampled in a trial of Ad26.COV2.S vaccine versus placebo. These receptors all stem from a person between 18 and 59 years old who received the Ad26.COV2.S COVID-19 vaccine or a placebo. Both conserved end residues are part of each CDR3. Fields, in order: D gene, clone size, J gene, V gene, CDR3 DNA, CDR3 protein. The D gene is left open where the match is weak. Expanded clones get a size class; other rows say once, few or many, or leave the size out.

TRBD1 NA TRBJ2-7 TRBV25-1 TGTGCCAGCAGTGACCCCCAGGGGGCGGTCCACGAGCAGTACTTC CASSDPQGAVHEQYF
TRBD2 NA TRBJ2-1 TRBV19 TGTGCCAGTAAGGGAGGACTAGCGGGAGGTCGGGTTAGCGGTTCCTACAATGAGCAGTTCTTC CASKGGLAGGRVSGSYNEQFF
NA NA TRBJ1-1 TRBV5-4 TGTGCCAGCAGCTTGGAAGTGAACACTGAAGCTTTCTTT CASSLEVNTEAFF
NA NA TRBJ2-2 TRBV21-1 TGTGCCAGCAGCAAAGTCACGGGTCCGAACACCGGGGAGCTGTTTTTT CASSKVTGPNTGELFF
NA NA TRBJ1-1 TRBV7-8 TGTGCCAGCAGGCAGGGGATCCCCAACACTGAAGCTTTCTTT CASRQGIPNTEAFF
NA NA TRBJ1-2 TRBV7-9 TGTGCCAGCAGCCCCGAAGGGACGAACTATGGCTACACCTTC CASSPEGTNYGYTF
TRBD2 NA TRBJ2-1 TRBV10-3 TGTGCCATCAGTGAGCGGGAGGGGATCAATGAGCAGTTCTTC CAISEREGINEQFF
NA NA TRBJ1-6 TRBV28 TGTGCCAGCAGCACACAGGAGGGCTCACCCCTCCACTTT CASSTQEGSPLHF
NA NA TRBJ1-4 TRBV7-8 TGTGCCAGCAGCCGGAGGGGCGCAACTAATGAAAAACTGTTTTTT CASSRRGATNEKLFF
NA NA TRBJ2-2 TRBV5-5 TGTGCCAGCAGCTGGACTGGAGGGAGGAACACCGGGGAGCTGTTTTTT CASSWTGGRNTGELFF
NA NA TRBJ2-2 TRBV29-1 TGCAGCGTTTTAGGCACCGGGGAGCTGTTTTTT CSVLGTGELFF
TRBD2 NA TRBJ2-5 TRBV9 TGTGCCAGCAGCGTAGCTACTAGCGGGAGCCGAGAGACCCAGTACTTC CASSVATSGSRETQYF
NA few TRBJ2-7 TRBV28 TGTGCCAGCAGTCTTGGAGGGGTTCCTCCCGAGCAGTACTTC CASSLGGVPPEQYF
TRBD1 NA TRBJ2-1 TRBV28 TGTGCCAGCAGTCTTCGATGGACAGGATCCAACTATCCCTACAATGAGCAGTTCTTC CASSLRWTGSNYPYNEQFF
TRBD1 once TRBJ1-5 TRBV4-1 TGCGCCAGCAGCCCCTGGACAGGGGGCAATCAGCCCCAGCATTTT CASSPWTGGNQPQHF
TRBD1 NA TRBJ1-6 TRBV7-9 TGTGCCAGCAGCCCAGGACAGGGGTATAATTCACCCCTCCACTTT CASSPGQGYNSPLHF
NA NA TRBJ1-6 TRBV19 TGTGCCAGTACACCCAGTGGGGATTCACCCCTCCACTTT CASTPSGDSPLHF
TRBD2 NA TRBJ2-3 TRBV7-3 TGTGCCAGCGGGGCAGGGAGGGAAGATACGCAGTATTTT CASGAGREDTQYF
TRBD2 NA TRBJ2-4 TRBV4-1 TGCGCCAGCAGCCAAGAGGGGAAAGTAGCGGGAGCCACCCTTAAAAACATTCAGTACTTC CASSQEGKVAGATLKNIQYF
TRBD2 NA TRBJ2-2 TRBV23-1 TGCGCCAGCAGTCCAACTAGCGGGAGGGCGAACACCGGGGAGCTGTTTTTT CASSPTSGRANTGELFF
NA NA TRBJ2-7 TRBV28 TGTGCCAGCAGTTTCAGGTACGGGGGGCGGTACGAGCAGTACTTC CASSFRYGGRYEQYF
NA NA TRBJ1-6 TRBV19 TGTGCCAGTAGTATTATACCCTATAATTCACCCCTCCACTTT CASSIIPYNSPLHF
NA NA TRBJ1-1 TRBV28 TGTGCCAGCGCGGTGGGGGGCCGTGAAGCTTTCTTT CASAVGGREAFF
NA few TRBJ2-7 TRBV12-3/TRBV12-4 TGTGCCAGCACCCTTCGGGAAGCCTACGAGCAGTACTTC CASTLREAYEQYF
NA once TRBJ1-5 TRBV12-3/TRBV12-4 TGTGCCAGCAGCAAAATACGCAATCAGCCCCAGCATTTT CASSKIRNQPQHF
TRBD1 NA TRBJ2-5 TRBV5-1 TGCGCCAGCAGCTTGGCCCCGGGACAGCATACGGAAAAGACCCAGTACTTC CASSLAPGQHTEKTQYF
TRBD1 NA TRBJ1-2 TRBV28 TGTGCCAGCAGTCCATCGGACAGGGATTATGGCTACACCTTC CASSPSDRDYGYTF
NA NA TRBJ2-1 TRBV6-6 TGTGCCAGCAGTTACGCCAGGGGATCCTACAATGAGCAGTTCTTC CASSYARGSYNEQFF
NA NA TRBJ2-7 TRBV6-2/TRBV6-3 TGTGCCAGCAGTCGGTGGACACGCTACGAGCAGTACTTC CASSRWTRYEQYF